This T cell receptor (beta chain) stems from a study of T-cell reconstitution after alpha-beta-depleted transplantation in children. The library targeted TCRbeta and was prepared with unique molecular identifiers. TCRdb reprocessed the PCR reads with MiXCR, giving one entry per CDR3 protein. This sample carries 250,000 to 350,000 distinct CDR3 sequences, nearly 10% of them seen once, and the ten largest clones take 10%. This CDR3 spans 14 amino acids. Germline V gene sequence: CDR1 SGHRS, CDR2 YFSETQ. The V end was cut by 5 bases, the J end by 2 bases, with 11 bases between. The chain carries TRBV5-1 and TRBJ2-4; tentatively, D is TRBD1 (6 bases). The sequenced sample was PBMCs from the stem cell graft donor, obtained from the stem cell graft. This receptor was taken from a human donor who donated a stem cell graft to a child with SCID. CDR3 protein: CASSVQGTKNIQYF. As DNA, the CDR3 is TGCGCCAGCAGTGTGCAGGGGACCAAAAACATTCAGTACTTC.